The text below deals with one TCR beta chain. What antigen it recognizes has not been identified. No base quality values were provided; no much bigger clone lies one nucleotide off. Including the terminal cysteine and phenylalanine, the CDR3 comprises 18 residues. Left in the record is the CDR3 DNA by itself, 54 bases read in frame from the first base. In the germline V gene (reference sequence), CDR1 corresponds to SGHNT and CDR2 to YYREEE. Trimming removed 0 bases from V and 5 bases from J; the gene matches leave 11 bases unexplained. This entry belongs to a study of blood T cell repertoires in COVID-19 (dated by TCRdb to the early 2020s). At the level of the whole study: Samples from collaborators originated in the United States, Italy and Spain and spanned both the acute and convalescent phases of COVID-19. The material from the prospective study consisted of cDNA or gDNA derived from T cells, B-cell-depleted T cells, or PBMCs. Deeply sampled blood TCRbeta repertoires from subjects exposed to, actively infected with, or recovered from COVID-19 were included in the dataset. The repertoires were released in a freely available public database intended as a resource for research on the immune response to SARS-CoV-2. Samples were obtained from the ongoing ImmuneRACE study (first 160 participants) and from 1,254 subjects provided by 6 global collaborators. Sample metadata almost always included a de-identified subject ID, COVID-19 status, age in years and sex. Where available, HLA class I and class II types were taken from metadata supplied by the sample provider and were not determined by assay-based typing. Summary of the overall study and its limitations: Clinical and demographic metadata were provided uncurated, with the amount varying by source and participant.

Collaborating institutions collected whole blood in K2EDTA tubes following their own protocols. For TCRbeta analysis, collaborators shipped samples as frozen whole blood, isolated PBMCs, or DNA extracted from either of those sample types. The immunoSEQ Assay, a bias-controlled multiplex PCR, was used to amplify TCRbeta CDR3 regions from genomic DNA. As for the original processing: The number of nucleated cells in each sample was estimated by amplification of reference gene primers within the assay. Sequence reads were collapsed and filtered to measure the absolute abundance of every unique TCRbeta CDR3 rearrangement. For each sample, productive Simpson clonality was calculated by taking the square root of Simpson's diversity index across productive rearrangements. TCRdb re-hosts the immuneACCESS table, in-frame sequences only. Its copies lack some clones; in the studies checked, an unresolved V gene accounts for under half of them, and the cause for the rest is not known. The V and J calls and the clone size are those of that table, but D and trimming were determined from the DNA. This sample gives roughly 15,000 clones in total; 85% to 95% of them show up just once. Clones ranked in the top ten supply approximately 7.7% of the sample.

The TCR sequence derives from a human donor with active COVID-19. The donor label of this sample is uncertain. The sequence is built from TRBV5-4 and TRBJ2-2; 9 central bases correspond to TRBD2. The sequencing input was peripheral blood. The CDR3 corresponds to CASSLDRGRASGTGELFF. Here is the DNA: TGTGCCAGCAGCTTGGATCGCGGGAGGGCCTCAGGAACCGGGGAGCTGTTTTTT.